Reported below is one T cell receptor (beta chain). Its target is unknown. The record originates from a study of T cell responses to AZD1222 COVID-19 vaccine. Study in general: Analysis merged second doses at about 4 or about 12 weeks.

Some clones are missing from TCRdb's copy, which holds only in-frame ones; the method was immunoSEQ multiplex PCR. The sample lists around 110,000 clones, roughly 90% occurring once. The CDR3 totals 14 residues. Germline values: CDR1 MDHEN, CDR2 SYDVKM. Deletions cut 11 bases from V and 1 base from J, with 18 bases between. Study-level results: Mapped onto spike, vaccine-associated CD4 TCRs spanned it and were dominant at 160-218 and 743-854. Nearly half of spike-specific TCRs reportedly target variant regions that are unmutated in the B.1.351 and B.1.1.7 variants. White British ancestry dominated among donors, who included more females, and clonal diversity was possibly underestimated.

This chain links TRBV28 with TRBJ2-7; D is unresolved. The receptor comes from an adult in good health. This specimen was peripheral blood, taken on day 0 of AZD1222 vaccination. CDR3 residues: CAAGFTVNSYEQYF. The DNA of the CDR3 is TGTGCCGCAGGCTTCACAGTTAATTCCTACGAGCAGTACTTC.